The clone carrying this T cell receptor beta chain was observed once. The germline gives CDR1 MDHEN, CDR2 SYDVKM. The CDR3 spans 14 residues. With 5 bases clipped from V and 2 bases from J, the junction kept 2 bases outside the gene matches. Data came from immunoSEQ multiplex PCR; TCRdb stores just in-frame clones and leaves some out. The sample shows about 110,000 clones, approximately 82% of them seen only once. The sample is drawn from a study of blood T cell repertoires in COVID-19. This sequence was found in a woman between 65 and 79 years old with acute or convalescent COVID-19. Sequencing was carried out using peripheral blood. V usage is TRBV28 and J usage is TRBJ2-7; 11 bases map to TRBD1. CDR3 in amino acids: CASSKGQGAYEQYV. In DNA form, the CDR3 reads TGTGCCAGCAGTAAGGGACAGGGGGCCTACGAGCAGTACGTC.